This TCR beta chain was identified in a study of T cells in Graves' hyperthyroidism and ophthalmopathy (dated by TCRdb to between 2018 and 2021). Regarding the research as a whole: Peripheral blood samples were taken at initial diagnosis, before any treatment was given. In six Graves' hyperthyroidism patients, the study also compared T-cell repertoires from thyroid tissue with T-cell repertoires from blood. Prospective prediction of ophthalmopathy was tested in an independent validation cohort of fewer than 20 hyperthyroidism patients and around 16 patients who later progressed to ophthalmopathy. TCR V-J signatures able to tell the groups apart were searched for in a discovery cohort of around 95 patients, of whom fewer than 45 had Graves' ophthalmopathy and 57 had stable Graves' hyperthyroidism. Once sampling was done, hyperthyroidism patients were given methimazole at a starting dose of 30 mg daily, whereas ophthalmopathy patients were given high-dose intravenous methylprednisolone. The paper reports TCR Vbeta CDR3 sequencing of 135 peripheral blood samples: under 45 ophthalmopathy, about 75 hyperthyroidism and around 17 progressor patients. For training and testing, the 100 or so patients in the discovery cohort were randomly divided in a 7:3 ratio.

Amplification of TCR beta CDR3 regions was carried out from RNA transcripts. The first round of RT-PCR for the TCR CDR3 was performed with the HTBI primer set and the Qiagen OneStep RT-PCR kit. A second multiplex PCR round built the libraries, followed by size selection and purification. Sequencing of the libraries was done on an Illumina HiSeq2000 using paired-end 100 bp reads. The paper's data handling went like this. SOAPnuke was used to process the raw data, throwing out any read that contained adapters or uncalled bases, had a mean Phred below 15, or lacked an exact constant-primer or identifier match. COPE v1.2.5 was used to merge high-quality paired reads, and clonotypes were defined as unique nucleotide sequences. MiTCR v1.1 was used to align clonotypes to the IMGT TRBV, TRBD and TRBJ reference segments. The analysis was restricted to V-J combinations with a frequency above 0.0001, which together covered 99.2% of the repertoires. A TCS score was defined as the ratio between F50 (clonal expansion) and ExV (chaos), using BLOSUM62-based TCRdist between CDR3 peptides within each V-J. Welch's t-statistics and random forest reduced roughly 530 V-J features to about 13, which were used in a naive Bayes classifier (R e1071). In-frame beta chains were kept once TCRdb had trimmed the public reads at Q25 with fastp and called clones with MiXCR. One record per CDR3 amino acid sequence lists the most common genes and DNA. The V and J calls, along with clone size, are taken from TCRdb and not from the paper's own processing. This sample has hundreds of thousands of distinct CDR3 sequences in its table, and roughly 13% of those were observed once. The ten largest make up around 9.2% of the sample.

Trimming takes 6 bases from V and 0 bases from J, and the germline ends sit 9 bases apart. There are 15 amino acids in the CDR3, from cysteine to phenylalanine inclusive. Solely the CDR3 DNA is kept, with 45 bases framed from the first base. The CDR1 and CDR2 encoded by the germline V gene are MNHEY and SVGEGT. General findings and caveats noted by the study authors: In validation, progression to ophthalmopathy was predicted by the model with around 70% sensitivity and roughly 76% specificity, a median of around 5.9 months before onset. Most expanded thyroid clonotypes (frequency above 0.001) were also detected in blood, suggesting blood repertoires may reflect thyroid immune responses. A 13 V-J signature model separated ophthalmopathy from stable hyperthyroidism, with 87.88% sensitivity and 81.08% specificity in cross-validation and 80%/75% in testing. Sample size was not statistically predetermined, and blinding of investigators to group allocation was not performed.

This clonotype appeared many times. What this receptor recognizes is not known. Per-base qualities were not stored, and no clone one base away is much larger. Stable Graves' hyperthyroidism was defined as the absence of progression to ophthalmopathy over 18 months of follow-up. Hyperthyroidism patients were newly diagnosed, with disease duration under 2 months, and aged 18 to 65 years. Patients with uncontrolled infections, other autoimmune diseases, pregnancy or lactation were excluded. Diagnoses relied on clinical symptoms, serum thyroxine and TRAb, thyroid ultrasound and orbital computed tomography. Ficoll-Paque density gradient centrifugation was used to isolate PBMCs from approximately 10 ml of fresh peripheral blood. Total RNA was extracted with Trizol reagent, and quality was checked on an Agilent 2100 Bioanalyzer.

Sequencing was carried out using blood. The chain was built from TRBV6-2 or TRBV6-3 and TRBJ2-6; no D gene can be assigned with confidence. This clonotype was obtained from a woman younger than 35 with Graves' hyperthyroidism. The CDR3 reads CASSGPHSGANVLTF. The sequence in DNA is TGTGCCAGCAGCGGACCGCACTCTGGGGCCAACGTCCTGACTTTC.